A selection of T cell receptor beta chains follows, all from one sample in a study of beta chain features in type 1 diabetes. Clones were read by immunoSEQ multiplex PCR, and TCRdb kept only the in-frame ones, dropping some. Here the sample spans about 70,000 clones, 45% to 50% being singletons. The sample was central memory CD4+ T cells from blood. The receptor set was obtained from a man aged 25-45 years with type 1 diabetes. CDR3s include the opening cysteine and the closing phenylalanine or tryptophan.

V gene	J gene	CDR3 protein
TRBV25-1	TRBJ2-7	CASSSGGYEQYF
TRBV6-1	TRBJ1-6	CASSWDSWSPLHF
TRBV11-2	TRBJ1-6	CASSLWAGTGGPPLHF
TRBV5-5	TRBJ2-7	CASSLRDRGPYEQYF
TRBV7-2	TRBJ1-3	CASSSRIGNTIYF
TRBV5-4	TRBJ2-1	CASSSPGLAGVEQFF
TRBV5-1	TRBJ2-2	CASSSQSGRGNTGELFF
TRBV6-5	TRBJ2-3	CASSYRGGVDTQYF
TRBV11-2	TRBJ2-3	CASSQLAGANTQYF
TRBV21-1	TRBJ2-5	CARGKGEKETQYF
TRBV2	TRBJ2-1	CASSLASGGYNEQFF
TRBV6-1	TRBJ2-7	CAISEGGQGTSSYEQYF
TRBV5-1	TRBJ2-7	CASSSGTGGIEQYF
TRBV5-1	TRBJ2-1	CASSLGDRGSYNEQFF
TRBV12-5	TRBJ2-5	CASGRGQGGGETQYF
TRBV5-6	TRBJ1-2	CASSLGQGHYGYTF
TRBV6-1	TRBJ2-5	CASSRGQQETQYF
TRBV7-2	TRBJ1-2	CASSLQDRGVGGYTF
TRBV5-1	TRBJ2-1	CASRSQGARNEQFF
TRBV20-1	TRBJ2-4	CSSYRENIQYF
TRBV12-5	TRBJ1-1	CASGLPPGGTEAFF
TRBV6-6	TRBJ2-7	CASSGYRDRPSYEQYF
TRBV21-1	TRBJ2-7	CASRCAVATLLDEQYF
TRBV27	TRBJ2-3	CASSPMTSTDTQYF
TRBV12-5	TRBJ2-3	CASGLPSLGGTDTQYF
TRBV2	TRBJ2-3	CASSLTGTALSTDTQYF
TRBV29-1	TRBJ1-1	CSAGHTNTEAFF
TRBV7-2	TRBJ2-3	CASSLGPQGLTDTQYF
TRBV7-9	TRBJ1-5	CASSSGVQPQHF
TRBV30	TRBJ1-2	CAWSFTGGDYGYTF
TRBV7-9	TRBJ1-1	CASRLTGTEAFF
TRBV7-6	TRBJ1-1	CASSLAPPLTGGTEAFF
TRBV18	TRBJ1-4	CASSSDTRNEKLFF
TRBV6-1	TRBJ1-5	CASSEGGGNQPQHF
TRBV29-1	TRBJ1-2	CSVAEGAGRYGYTF
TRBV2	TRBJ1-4	CASSLQGRNEKLFF
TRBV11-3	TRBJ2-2	CASSLGLADTGELFF
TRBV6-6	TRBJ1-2	CASSYSEGAGYGYTF
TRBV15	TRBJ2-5	CASQRDPETQYF
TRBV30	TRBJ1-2	CAWSVAAGSYGYTF
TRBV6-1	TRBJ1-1	CASSFEQGRLTEAFF
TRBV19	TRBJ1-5	CASSIVGGDRRNQPQHF
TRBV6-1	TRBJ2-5	CASRGAGQGDRDQYF
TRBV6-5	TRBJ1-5	CASSRGAGTNQPQHF
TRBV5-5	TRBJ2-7	CASSLDSHEQYF
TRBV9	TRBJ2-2	CASSVSGGALTGELFF
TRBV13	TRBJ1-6	CASSASSISSYNSPLHF
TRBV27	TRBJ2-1	CASSISAFDYNEQFF
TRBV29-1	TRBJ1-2	CSVEDKSTYGYTF
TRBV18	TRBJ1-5	CASSPQEGHNQPQHF
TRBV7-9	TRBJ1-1	CASSIHPNTEAFF